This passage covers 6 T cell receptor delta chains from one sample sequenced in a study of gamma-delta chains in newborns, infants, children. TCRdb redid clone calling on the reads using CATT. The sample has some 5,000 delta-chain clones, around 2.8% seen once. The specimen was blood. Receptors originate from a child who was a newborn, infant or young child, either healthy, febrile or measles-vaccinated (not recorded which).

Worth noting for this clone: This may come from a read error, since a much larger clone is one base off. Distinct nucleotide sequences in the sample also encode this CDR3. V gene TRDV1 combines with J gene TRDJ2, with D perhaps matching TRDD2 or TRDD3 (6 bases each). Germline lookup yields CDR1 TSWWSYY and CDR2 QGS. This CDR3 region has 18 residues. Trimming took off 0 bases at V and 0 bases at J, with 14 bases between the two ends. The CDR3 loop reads CALGELPTGGALTAQLFF. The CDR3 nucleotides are TGTGCTCTTGGGGAACTTCCTACGGGGGGAGCTTTGACAGCACAACTCTTCTTT.

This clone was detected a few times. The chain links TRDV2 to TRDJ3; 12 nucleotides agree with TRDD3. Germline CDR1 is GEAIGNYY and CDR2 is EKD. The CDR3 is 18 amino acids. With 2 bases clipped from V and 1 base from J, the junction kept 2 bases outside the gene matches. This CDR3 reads CACDILGDTSWDTRQMFF. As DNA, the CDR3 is TGTGCCTGTGACATACTGGGGGATACTTCCTGGGACACCCGACAGATGTTTTTC.

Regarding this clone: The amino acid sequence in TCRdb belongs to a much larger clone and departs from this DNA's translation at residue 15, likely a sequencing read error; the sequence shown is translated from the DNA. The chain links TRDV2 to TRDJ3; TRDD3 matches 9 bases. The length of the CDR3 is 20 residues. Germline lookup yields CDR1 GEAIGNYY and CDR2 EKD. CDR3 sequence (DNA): TGTGCCTGTGACACCCTGGGGGATGAATTCAGCTCCTGGGACGCCCGACAGATGTTTTTC. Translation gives CACDTLGDEFSSWDARQMFF.

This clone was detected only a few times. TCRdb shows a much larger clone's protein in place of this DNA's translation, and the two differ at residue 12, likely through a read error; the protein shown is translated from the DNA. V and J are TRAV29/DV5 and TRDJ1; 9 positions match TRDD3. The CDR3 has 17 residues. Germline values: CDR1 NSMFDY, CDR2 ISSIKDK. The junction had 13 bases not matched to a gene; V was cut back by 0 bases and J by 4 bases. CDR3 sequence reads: CAASAGIRNGYIDKLIF. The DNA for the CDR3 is TGTGCAGCAAGCGCGGGGATACGAAACGGGTACATCGATAAACTCATCTTT.

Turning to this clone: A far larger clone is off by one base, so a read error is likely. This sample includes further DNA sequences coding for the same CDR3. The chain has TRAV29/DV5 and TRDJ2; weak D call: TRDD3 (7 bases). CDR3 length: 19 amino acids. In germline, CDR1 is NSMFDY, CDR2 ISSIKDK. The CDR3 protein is CAASVPRGGSLSPTAQLFF. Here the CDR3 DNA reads TGTGCAGCAAGCGTTCCTAGAGGGGGATCTCTCTCCCCGACAGCACAACTTTTCTTT. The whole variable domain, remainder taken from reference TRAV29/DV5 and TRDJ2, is DQQVKQNSPSLSVQEGRISILNCDYTNSMFDYFLWYKKYPAEGPTFLISISSIKDKNEDGRFTVFLNKSAKHLSLHIVPSQPGDSAVYFCAASVPRGGSLSPTAQLFFGKGTQLIVEP.

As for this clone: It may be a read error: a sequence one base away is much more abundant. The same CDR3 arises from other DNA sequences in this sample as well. The CDR3: CALGESPTRSYWGTVTAQLFF. The CDR3 DNA reads TGTGCTCTTGGGGAGAGCCCTACACGGTCGTACTGGGGGACCGTGACAGCACAACTCTTCTTT. This chain links TRDV1 with TRDJ2, with TRDD3 identical over 9 bases. The CDR3 consists of 21 residues. Trimming took 3 bases from V and 3 from J; bases not matched to a gene: 20. Germline V gene data show CDR1 as TSWWSYY and CDR2 as QGS.